What follows are 30 T cell receptor beta chains derived from one specimen sequenced in a study of monozygotic twins with inflammatory bowel disease. From the 5' RACE reads, TCRdb lists one entry per CDR3 protein and no DNA. There are 110,000 to 150,000 distinct CDR3 sequences in the sample, with around 1.2% held by the top ten. The sequenced sample consisted of blood. The receptors stem from a human donor with ulcerative colitis or Crohn's disease, or a healthy co-twin of an affected twin (not recorded which).

The V call is TRBV24-1, the J call TRBJ2-1; TCRdb lists TRBD1, though no DNA is available to test this call. The CDR3 length is 15 residues. From germline, CDR1 is KGHDR and CDR2 SFDVKD. This CDR3 reads CATSDLQGQYNEQFF.

The V and J genes are TRBV29-1 and TRBJ2-7; absent DNA, TCRdb's TRBD2 call cannot be checked. The CDR3 extends over 14 amino acids. Germline lookup yields CDR1 SQVTM and CDR2 ANQGSEA. CDR3 in amino acids: CSVLGDWSSYEQYF.

This sequence joins TRBV28 and TRBJ2-2; TCRdb outputs TRBD1, but without DNA this stays unchecked. CDR1 is MDHEN and CDR2 is SYDVKM in the germline V gene. The CDR3 covers 15 residues. The chain's CDR3 is CASSLSGGGTGELFF.

This chain's CDR3 is CASSVGGAGNTDTQYF. J is TRBJ2-3 and V is TRBV9; TCRdb lists TRBD2, though no DNA is available to test this call. Per the germline V gene, CDR1 is SGDLS and CDR2 is YYNGEE. CDR3 length equals 16 residues.

This chain joins TRBV7-9 and TRBJ2-5; there is no DNA to check the TCRdb D call of TRBD2. Per germline, CDR1 SEHNR and CDR2 FQNEAQ (reference sequence). This CDR3 has 14 residues. CDR3 amino acids: CASRGLADQETQYF.

This sequence joins TRBV19 and TRBJ2-7; without DNA, the TCRdb call of TRBD1 cannot be checked. CDR1 and CDR2 (germline): LNHDA, SQIVND (reference sequence). The CDR3 length is 15 residues. This CDR3 reads CASSTGAGRGYEQYF.

The J gene is TRBJ1-5, the V gene TRBV27. Germline CDR1 MNHEY, CDR2 SMNVEV (reference sequence). This CDR3 is 15 amino acids long. CDR3 loop: CASSSLGLGGQPQHF.

The chain has TRBV4-1 and TRBJ1-2. CDR1 is MGHRA and CDR2 is YSYEKL in the germline V gene. CDR3 size: 14 residues. CDR3 amino acids: CASSRGRQNYGYTF.

The rearrangement joins TRBV5-1 to TRBJ2-7; TCRdb's D call, TRBD2, is unchecked because there is no DNA. The CDR3 consists of 15 residues. The V gene's germline CDR1 is SGHRS and CDR2 YFSETQ. CDR3 sequence reads: CASSYGTSGVYEQYF.

The chain carries TRBV10-3 and TRBJ1-1. CDR3 length: 14 amino acids. CDR1 and CDR2 (germline): ENHRY, SYGVKD. CDR3 loop: CAISESRTNTEAFF.

This rearrangement joins TRBV20-1 to TRBJ2-7; the TCRdb call, TRBD1, lacks DNA for checking. The CDR3 totals 19 residues. Germline-derived CDR1 and CDR2 are DFQATT and SNEGSKA (reference sequence). The CDR3 region is CSARDWDRLTSGRAHEQYF.

The chain recombines TRBV29-1 with TRBJ2-3; TCRdb designates TRBD1, a call that cannot be tested without DNA. CDR1 is SQVTM, CDR2 ANQGSEA, per germline. There are 15 residues in the CDR3. CDR3 residues: CSVSSPDGFTDTQYF.

V is TRBV5-5 and J is TRBJ2-1; TCRdb lists TRBD1, though no DNA is available to test this call. Germline lookup yields CDR1 SGHKS and CDR2 YYEKEE (reference sequence). The CDR3 runs 13 residues. The CDR3 reads CASSLGGLVTEFF.

V and J are TRBV7-2 and TRBJ2-5; TCRdb picks TRBD1, but there is no DNA to check that call. The CDR3 has 15 residues. Germline values: CDR1 SGHTA, CDR2 FQGNSA. This chain's CDR3 is CASNDPEGGQETQYF.

CDR3 loop: CASNPAGANYGYTF. V and J are TRBV7-2 and TRBJ1-2; TCRdb calls TRBD1, which cannot be checked without DNA. The CDR3 sequence is 14 residues long. Germline V CDR1 and CDR2: SGHTA, FQGNSA. The full variable domain, completed using reference TRBV7-2 and TRBJ1-2, is GAGVSQSPSNKVTEKGKDVELRCDPISGHTALYWYRQSLGQGLEFLIYFQGNSAPDKSGLPSDRFSAERTGGSVSTLTIQRTQQEDSAVYLCASNPAGANYGYTFGSGTRLTVV.

V is TRBV5-1 and J is TRBJ2-3; absent DNA, TCRdb's TRBD1 call cannot be checked. This CDR3 spans 13 amino acids. The germline V gene has CDR1 SGHRS and CDR2 YFSETQ. The CDR3 sequence is CASSSGTTDTQYF.

The chain carries TRBV14 and TRBJ2-1. This CDR3 comprises 12 residues. Germline V gene data show CDR1 as SGHDN and CDR2 as FVKESK. The CDR3 region is CASSHTSNEQFF.

V is TRBV30 and J is TRBJ2-2; the D call from TCRdb, TRBD2, cannot be confirmed without DNA. The CDR3 consists of 15 residues. Germline loops: CDR1 GTSNPN, CDR2 SVGIG (reference sequence). The CDR3 here is CAWASGRGNTGELFF.

The V gene is TRBV5-1, the J gene TRBJ2-3; lacking DNA, the TRBD1 call made by TCRdb goes unchecked. The V gene's germline CDR1 is SGHRS and CDR2 YFSETQ. The CDR3 loop spans 16 amino acids. CDR3: CASSLAAAPYTDTQYF.

This sequence joins TRBV10-3 and TRBJ1-4; TCRdb designates TRBD1, a call that cannot be tested without DNA. The CDR3 has 12 amino acids. Germline CDR1 is ENHRY and CDR2 is SYGVKD. CDR3 residues: CASAREGEKLFF.

J is TRBJ2-2 and V is TRBV11-3; there is no DNA to check the TCRdb D call of TRBD2. The CDR3 is made up of 16 amino acids. Germline V gives CDR1 SGHNT, CDR2 YENEEA. The CDR3 protein is CASSLGLAGDTGELFF. Looking up the rest from reference TRBV11-3 and TRBJ2-2 gives the full variable domain: EAGVVQSPRYKIIEKKQPVAFWCNPISGHNTLYWYLQNLGQGPELLIRYENEEAVDDSQLPKDRFSAERLKGVDSTLKIQPAELGDSAVYLCASSLGLAGDTGELFFGEGSRLTVL.

This rearrangement joins TRBV7-2 to TRBJ1-2; absent DNA, TCRdb's TRBD1 call cannot be checked. This CDR3 spans 14 amino acids. The germline CDR1 and CDR2 sequences are SGHTA and FQGNSA. The CDR3 loop reads CASSLLGQGYGYTF.

V and J are TRBV5-1 and TRBJ1-1. The CDR3 is made up of 16 amino acids. Germline V gives CDR1 SGHRS, CDR2 YFSETQ. CDR3 in amino acids: CASSPDSGLMNTEAFF. Combining the CDR3 with reference TRBV5-1 and TRBJ1-1 gives the whole variable domain KAGVTQTPRYLIKTRGQQVTLSCSPISGHRSVSWYQQTPGQGLQFLFEYFSETQRNKGNFPGRFSGRQFSNSRSEMNVSTLELGDSALYLCASSPDSGLMNTEAFFGQGTRLTVV.

V usage is TRBV5-1 and J usage is TRBJ2-7. This CDR3 spans 17 amino acids. CDR1 is SGHRS and CDR2 is YFSETQ in the germline V gene. CDR3 amino acids: CASSLRYTPFLVYEQYF.

J is TRBJ2-7 and V is TRBV5-6; TCRdb outputs TRBD2, but without DNA this stays unchecked. CDR3 length equals 14 residues. CDR1 and CDR2 (germline): SGHDT, YYEEEE. The CDR3 reads CASSFGSGAYEQYF.

The chain recombines TRBV7-7 with TRBJ2-1; with no DNA, the TCRdb D assignment of TRBD2 cannot be verified. The CDR3 spans 15 residues. CDR1 is SSHAT and CDR2 is FNYEAQ in the germline V gene (reference sequence). CDR3 sequence reads: CASSLAPSGLNEKFF.

The gene calls are TRBV20-1 and TRBJ2-1; TCRdb calls TRBD1, which cannot be checked without DNA. The CDR3 sequence is 13 residues long. Germline V lookup: CDR1 DFQATT, CDR2 SNEGSKA (reference sequence). The CDR3 sequence: CSASRGQYNEQFF.

The chain joins TRBV28 to TRBJ2-5; TCRdb outputs TRBD1, but without DNA this stays unchecked. CDR1 MDHEN and CDR2 SYDVKM come from the germline V gene. CDR3 size: 13 residues. CDR3 region: CASSLGGRETQYF. Supplemented by reference TRBV28 and TRBJ2-5, the full variable domain reads DVKVTQSSRYLVKRTGEKVFLECVQDMDHENMFWYRQDPGLGLRLIYFSYDVKMKEKGDIPEGYSVSREKKERFSLILESASTNQTSMYLCASSLGGRETQYFGPGTRLLVL.

This sequence joins TRBV11-2 and TRBJ2-3; TCRdb returns TRBD1, unconfirmable since there is no DNA. Germline assignment: CDR1 SGHAT and CDR2 FQNNGV. The CDR3 consists of 16 residues. CDR3 sequence: CASSFNMDRTTDTQYF.

V is TRBV4-1 and J is TRBJ1-6; TCRdb's D call, TRBD1, is unchecked because there is no DNA. Germline V gene sequence: CDR1 MGHRA, CDR2 YSYEKL. The CDR3 has 14 residues. CDR3: CASSRTGLNSPLHF.